This note documents a single T cell receptor (beta chain) sequence. The source of the sample is a study of blood T cell repertoires in COVID-19. Profiling relied on immunoSEQ multiplex PCR, and the TCRdb table lists in-frame clones only, not all of them. The sample includes 100,000 to 150,000 clones, more than 70% of them seen just once. V lost 10 bases to trimming and J lost 3 bases, with 15 bases between them. The CDR3 length is 13 residues. The specimen was peripheral blood. The V and J genes are TRBV12-3 or TRBV12-4 and TRBJ1-1; D remains unclear. This TCR derives from a human donor in a cohort sampled during active COVID-19. The CDR3 spells CATSVYIDTEAFF. The CDR3 DNA sequence: TGTGCCACCTCAGTTTATATCGACACTGAAGCTTTCTTT.